The T cell receptor beta chain described here comes from a study of T cells in Graves' hyperthyroidism and ophthalmopathy. TCR beta CDR3 regions were amplified from RNA. First-round RT-PCR targeting the TCR CDR3 was performed with the HTBI primer set. TCRdb called the multiplex PCR reads again in MiXCR, with one record for every CDR3 protein. Among approximately 430,000 distinct CDR3 sequences, about 14% were seen once, and the ten largest hold around 13%. In this sample, this clonotype turned up many times. This receptor was identified in a man aged 18 to 30 with Graves' ophthalmopathy. The sequencing input was blood.

CDR3 sequence reads: CASQVSLGGYGYTF. The CDR3, as DNA: TGTGCCAGCCAAGTGAGTCTTGGGGGCTATGGCTACACCTTC. The V gene is TRBV2, the J gene TRBJ1-2; TRBD1 might be the D (5 bases). The CDR3 extends over 14 amino acids. CDR1 is SNHLY, CDR2 FYNNEI, per germline. Trimming pared 8 bases from V and 4 bases from J, leaving 17 bases between.